The 22 T cell receptor beta chains below come from one sample, sequenced in a study of regulatory T cells in long-lasting Graves disease. Time point: persistent/refractory GD, antithyroid drugs over 5 years with positive TRAb. From PBMCs, RNA was extracted and then used to make the TCR library. Libraries of TCR beta came from iRepertoire HTBI primers plus Arm-PCR of CDR3 regions. One entry per CDR3 protein results from TCRdb running MiXCR on the multiplex PCR reads. The data contain fewer than 550,000 distinct CDR3 sequences, about 22% of them singletons. The input for sequencing was peripheral blood mononuclear cells (PBMCs), taken when the disease was refractory, from a patient treated with antithyroid drugs. All receptors derive from a female donor with Graves disease.

This clonotype turned up a few times. V usage is TRBV20-1 and J usage is TRBJ2-3, with D unclear. The germline V gene has CDR1 DFQATT and CDR2 SNEGSKA (reference sequence). There are 12 residues in the CDR3. V lost 7 bases, J lost 6 bases, and 14 bases lay in between. The CDR3 loop is CSVGFSVDTQYF. Here the CDR3 DNA reads TGCAGTGTAGGTTTCTCAGTGGATACGCAGTATTTT.

For this clonotype: A read error is possible here, since a much larger clone lies one base away. The chain carries TRBV28 and TRBJ1-1, with D uncertain. Germline V gives CDR1 MDHEN, CDR2 SYDVKM. Between the trimmed V and J ends, which lost 7 bases and 0 bases, there was a span of 9 bases. The CDR3 runs 13 residues. In DNA, the CDR3 is TGTGCCAGCATGCAGGTCATGAACACTGAAGCTTTCTTT. Translating it yields CASMQVMNTEAFF.

This rearrangement joins TRBV5-4 to TRBJ2-1; 8 nucleotides line up with TRBD1. Gene TRBJ2-5 matches the end of the DNA better, so the J call may be wrong. The CDR3 has 17 residues. The germline V gene has CDR1 SGHNT and CDR2 YYREEE (reference sequence). In DNA, the CDR3 is TGTGCCAGCAGCTTAGTGGCGGACAGGGTCGGCGAGGAGACCCAGTACTTC. Translated: CASSLVADRVGEETQYF.

This clonotype has a count of ten or more. J is TRBJ1-4 and V is TRBV20-1; tentative D call: TRBD1 (6 bases). CDR1 and CDR2 from the germline V gene are DFQATT and SNEGSKA (reference sequence). Trimming shortened V by 6 bases and J by 2 bases, and 19 bases separated the two germline ends. The CDR3 spans 16 residues. This CDR3 is CSAENREVGTNEKLFF. DNA of the CDR3: TGCAGTGCGGAAAACAGGGAAGTCGGGACTAATGAAAAACTGTTTTTT.

On this clonotype itself: A single base separates this from a much larger clone, so it may be a read error. The rearrangement uses TRBV6-1 and TRBJ1-5, with TRBD1 identical over 7 bases. CDR3 size: 14 residues. Germline lookup yields CDR1 MNHNS and CDR2 SASEGT. The CDR3 here is CASSAWDSDQPRHF. As DNA, the CDR3 is TGTGCCAGCAGTGCGTGGGACAGTGATCAGCCCCGGCATTTT.

This sequence joins TRBV6-1 and TRBJ1-2; D might be TRBD1 (6 bases). V dropped 8 bases and J dropped 4 bases, with 20 bases sitting between them. The CDR3 length is 15 residues. Germline values: CDR1 MNHNS, CDR2 SASEGT. In DNA, the CDR3 is TGTGCCAGCCAAATTAGCCGCACGGGGGCCTATGGCTACACCTTC. Translated: CASQISRTGAYGYTF.

This clonotype was observed at least ten times. J is TRBJ1-2 and V is TRBV28; D may be TRBD1 (5 bases). V was shortened by 8 bases and J by 3 bases, with 16 bases between the two germline ends. The V gene's germline CDR1 is MDHEN and CDR2 SYDVKM. The CDR3 extends over 14 amino acids. CDR3 amino acids: CASARGRVDYGYTF. In nucleotides, the CDR3 is TGTGCCAGCGCGAGAGGCAGGGTAGACTATGGCTACACCTTC.

This clonotype was found once. The chain is built from TRBV24-1 and TRBJ2-3; 11 positions agree with TRBD2. This CDR3 has 16 amino acids. The junction had 2 bases not matched to a gene; V was cut back by 4 bases and J by 0 bases. The V gene's germline CDR1 is KGHDR and CDR2 SFDVKD. The CDR3 region is CATSETSGESTDTQYF. The DNA for the CDR3 is TGTGCCACCAGTGAGACTAGCGGGGAGAGCACAGATACGCAGTATTTT.

This clonotype came up many times. The chain has TRBV28 and TRBJ2-7; D is possibly TRBD1 (6 bases). Germline V lookup: CDR1 MDHEN, CDR2 SYDVKM. CDR3 length: 17 residues. With 4 bases removed from V and 5 bases from J, the gap between germline ends came to 24 bases. In DNA, the CDR3 is TGTGCCAGCAGTTCCGCCGGGGATTACAGGGTTGTGGACGAGCAGTACTTC. This encodes CASSSAGDYRVVDEQYF.

V gene TRBV6-2 or TRBV6-3 combines with J gene TRBJ2-7; TRBD1 matches at 8 bases. The length of the CDR3 is 14 residues. V gave up 6 bases and J gave up 2 bases; unmatched junction bases: 6. Germline lookup yields CDR1 MNHEY and CDR2 SVGEGT. The CDR3 sequence is CASREDRATYEQYF. Here the CDR3 DNA reads TGTGCCAGCAGGGAGGACAGGGCGACCTACGAGCAGTACTTC.

This chain connects TRBV6-5 to TRBJ2-2; D gene unclear. The CDR3 sequence is 15 residues long. V lost 2 bases and J lost 3, with 10 bases in between. The germline gives CDR1 MNHEY, CDR2 SVGAGI. The CDR3 sequence: CASSYLDGYTGELFF. CDR3 sequence (DNA): TGTGCCAGCAGTTACCTTGACGGTTACACCGGGGAGCTGTTTTTT.

The chain combines TRBV20-1 with TRBJ2-7, with 8 bases matching TRBD1. The germline V gene has CDR1 DFQATT and CDR2 SNEGSKA (reference sequence). The ends lost 6 bases at V and 7 bases at J; junction bases unmatched: 11. This CDR3 is 13 amino acids long. CDR3 residues: CSAQTGARGEQYF. The CDR3 bases are TGCAGTGCGCAGACAGGGGCGAGGGGAGAGCAGTACTTC.

The sample holds many counts of this clonotype. The J gene is TRBJ2-2, the V gene TRBV20-1, with D possibly TRBD1 on 6 matching bases. Trimming removed 0 bases at V and 8 bases at J, with 13 bases between. Germline V gene sequence: CDR1 DFQATT, CDR2 SNEGSKA (reference sequence). The CDR3 runs 14 residues. In nucleotides, the CDR3 is TGCAGTGCTAGAGAGCCAGGGGCGACAGGGGAGCTGTTTTTT. Protein product: CSAREPGATGELFF.

This clonotype was detected ten times or more. CDR3 bases: TGTGCCAGCAGTCGGGCCCCAGGACAGGGACGGACTGAAGCTTTCTTT. This gives the protein CASSRAPGQGRTEAFF. The chain carries TRBV27 and TRBJ1-1; 8 bases match TRBD1. This CDR3 has 16 residues. V shed 5 bases, J shed 5 bases, and the junction held 13 bases outside the gene matches. Germline V gene sequence: CDR1 MNHEY, CDR2 SMNVEV (reference sequence).

This clonotype has a single count. Just one base apart from a much larger clone, this may be a read error. The V gene is TRBV3-1, the J gene TRBJ1-6; a weak D match, TRBD1 (5 bases). This CDR3 has 13 amino acids. Germline V gene lookup returns CDR1 LGHDT and CDR2 YNNKEL (reference sequence). Trimming left V 1 base short and J 7 bases short, with 5 bases between. In DNA form, the CDR3 reads TGTGCCAGCAGCCAAGGACAGAATTCACCCCTCCACTTT. Residues: CASSQGQNSPLHF.

This clonotype was detected many times. The genes are TRBV24-1 and TRBJ1-2; D not resolved. This CDR3 has 15 residues. Germline V gene data show CDR1 as KGHDR and CDR2 as SFDVKD. V shed 3 bases and J shed 4 bases, with 14 bases lying between them. Written as DNA, the CDR3 is TGTGCCACCAGTGATAGCGTGAAAACACCCTATGGCTACACCTTC. This sequence encodes CATSDSVKTPYGYTF.

This clonotype was seen a handful of times. The chain links TRBV14 to TRBJ1-3, with D possibly being TRBD1 (5 bases). V lost 2 bases and J lost 0, with 8 bases in between. The CDR3 length is 15 residues. CDR1 SGHDN and CDR2 FVKESK come from the germline V gene. CDR3 protein: CASSQFRDSGNTIYF. The CDR3 region has the DNA TGTGCCAGCAGCCAATTCAGGGACTCTGGAAACACCATATATTTT.

This clonotype has ten or more counts. The genes are TRBV13 and TRBJ1-5; the D gene is possibly TRBD1 (5 bases). The CDR3 runs to 13 residues. Trimming removed 5 bases from V and 16 bases from J, with 21 bases in between. Germline values: CDR1 PRHDT, CDR2 FYEKMQ (reference sequence). The CDR3 DNA reads as TGTGCCAGCAGCATCAACCGACAGCCACCGGAACATTTT. Residues: CASSINRQPPEHF.

This clonotype appeared many times. The CDR3 nucleotides are TGTGCCAGCAGCTTCGGGACTAGCGGGCCCTCTCGAGAGCAGTACTTC. Translating it yields CASSFGTSGPSREQYF. V is TRBV7-2 and J is TRBJ2-7; TRBD2 aligns across 12 bases. Germline-derived CDR1 and CDR2 are SGHTA and FQGNSA. With 3 bases clipped from V and 7 bases from J, the junction kept 10 bases outside the gene matches. The CDR3 extends over 16 amino acids. Full variable domain (outside the CDR3, taken from reference TRBV7-2 and TRBJ2-7): GAGVSQSPSNKVTEKGKDVELRCDPISGHTALYWYRQSLGQGLEFLIYFQGNSAPDKSGLPSDRFSAERTGGSVSTLTIQRTQQEDSAVYLCASSFGTSGPSREQYFGPGTRLTVT.

This rearrangement joins TRBV28 to TRBJ2-1; 11 bases agree with TRBD2. CDR3 length: 18 amino acids. The V gene end was trimmed by 6 bases and the J gene end by 5 bases; junction bases not matched to a gene: 15. Germline V CDR1 and CDR2: MDHEN, SYDVKM. The CDR3: CASSDRRRLAGKDNEQFF. The CDR3 coding sequence is TGTGCCAGCAGCGACCGCCGGCGACTAGCGGGAAAGGACAATGAGCAGTTCTTC.

The chain combines TRBV9 with TRBJ2-7, with D unclear. The CDR3 extends over 14 amino acids. V lost 3 bases, J lost 2 bases, and 12 bases lay in between. CDR1 is SGDLS, CDR2 YYNGEE, per germline. CDR3 sequence reads: CASSAYSLAYEQYF. The CDR3 DNA follows: TGTGCCAGCAGCGCATACAGCCTAGCCTACGAGCAGTACTTC.

This clonotype was detected ten times or more. The chain employs TRBV5-6 and TRBJ2-5; D is perhaps TRBD2 (5 bases). V dropped 0 bases and J dropped 3 bases, with 6 bases sitting between them. CDR3 length: 13 amino acids. Germline V gives CDR1 SGHDT, CDR2 YYEEEE. CDR3 protein: CASSLVSEETQYF. CDR3 coding DNA: TGTGCCAGCAGCTTGGTTAGCGAAGAGACCCAGTACTTC.